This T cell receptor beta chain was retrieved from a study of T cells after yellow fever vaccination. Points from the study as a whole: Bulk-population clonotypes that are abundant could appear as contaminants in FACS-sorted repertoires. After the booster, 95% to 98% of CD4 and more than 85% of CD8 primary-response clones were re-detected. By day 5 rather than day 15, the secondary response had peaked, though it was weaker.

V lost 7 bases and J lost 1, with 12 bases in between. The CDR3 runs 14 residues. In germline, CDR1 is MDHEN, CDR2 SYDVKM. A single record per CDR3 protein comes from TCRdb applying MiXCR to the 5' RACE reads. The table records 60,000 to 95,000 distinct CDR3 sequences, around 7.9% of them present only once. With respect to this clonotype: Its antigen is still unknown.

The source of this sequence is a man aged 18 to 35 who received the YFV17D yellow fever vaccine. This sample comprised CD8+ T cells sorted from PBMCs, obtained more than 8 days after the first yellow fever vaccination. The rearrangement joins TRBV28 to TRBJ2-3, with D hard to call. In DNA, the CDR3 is TGTGCCAGCACCCTCCGTATTCGCACAGATACGCAGTATTTT. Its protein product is CASTLRIRTDTQYF.